Sequencing of this T cell receptor beta chain was carried out in a study of T cell responses to AZD1222 COVID-19 vaccine (TCRdb year 2021). Notes on the research overall: TCR sequencing covered 233 trial participants: roughly 200 given two doses of AZD1222 and about 26 given two doses of MenACWY control vaccine. Trial participants were enrolled by age into 18-55, 56-69 and 70-plus year subgroups, with roughly 150, 30 and 60 TCR-sequenced participants respectively.

General findings and caveats noted by the study authors: Epitopes outside the regions mutated in the B.1.351 and B.1.1.7 variants were reportedly recognized by nearly half of the unique spike-specific TCRs. Only six or seven AZD1222 recipients were SARS-CoV-2 seropositive at baseline, limiting conclusions about previously exposed vaccinees. In the small 56-69-year group, the increase in depth fell short of significance, most likely because of low power. Because no day 14 peak-response samples were available, repertoires were characterized only after the peak T cell response. Most participants were white British and females outnumbered males, and the authors suggested that clonal diversity may have been underestimated. CD4 TCRs associated with the vaccine covered the entire spike protein, and the dominant responses were in regions 160-218 and 743-854. A significant rise in spike-specific TCR breadth and depth was observed after two AZD1222 doses relative to day 0 and relative to MenACWY recipients.

For this chain, trimming is 3 bases at the V end and 4 bases at the J end, and the number of junction bases without a gene match is 8. The CDR3 measures 15 amino acids from cysteine to phenylalanine. Kept here is only the CDR3 DNA, which spans 45 bases and is read in frame from base 1. Taken from the germline V gene, the CDR1 and CDR2 loops are MDHEN and SYDVKM. With respect to this clone: Its antigen remains unidentified. No per-base quality is available; no much larger clone lies one base away.

What this sample's time point label stands for: about 28 days (+/-7) after the second vaccine dose. AZD1222 recipients whose second dose came at about 4 weeks and those whose second dose came at about 12 weeks were combined into one group, since spike-specific TCR depth and breadth did not differ between the two schedules. Samples from vaccinated people were obtained from the UK trials COV001 and COV002, which included a single-blind randomized controlled phase 2/3 trial of AZD1222 (ChAdOx1 nCoV-19) in healthy adults. For TCRbeta chain sequencing, PBMC samples from trial participants were taken at day 0 and at day 28 after the second dose. The CDR3 regions of human TCRbeta chains were analyzed by immunosequencing. The authors processed their data as follows. TCRs in the repertoires were matched against a reference library of SARS-CoV-2-specific TCRs that had been generated with the MIRA antigen-specificity platform. Breadth was defined as the fraction of unique TCRs that were SARS-CoV-2-associated, and depth was defined as the fraction of total T cells that were SARS-CoV-2-associated. Using the MIRA data, each spike-specific TCR was assigned both to the spike region to which the TCR was reactive and to a CD4 or CD8 class. Log10-transformed breadth and depth values were compared by one-way ANOVA with Sidak's multiple comparisons tests. TCRdb holds this immuneACCESS table with in-frame rearrangements only. Some clones are missing; in checked studies, unresolved V genes explain under half, and the rest has no known cause. From that table come the V and J calls and clone size; the DNA was used to work out D and trimming. This sample is represented by 250,000 to 300,000 clones; almost 95% of them were singletons. The ten largest make up roughly 0.6% of the sample.

This clonotype was obtained from an adult who received the AZD1222 COVID-19 vaccine. The sequencing here drew on peripheral blood, taken 28 days after the second AZD1222 dose. The receptor chain draws on TRBV28 and TRBJ1-1; 7 bases in the middle match TRBD1. The sequenced DNA is TGTGCCAGCAGTTTTTTGACCCGACAGGGCACTGAAGCTTTCTTT. Translated, this gives CASSFLTRQGTEAFF.